This T cell receptor (beta chain) was obtained from a study of preoperative IRX-2 immunotherapy in early breast cancer (dated by TCRdb to between 2019 and 2020). Worth noting for this clone: No cognate antigen has been identified for it. No quality values exist for individual bases; no much larger clone is one base distant.

CDR1 and CDR2 are drawn from the germline V gene (reference sequence): SSHAT, FNYEAQ. Inclusive of the bounding cysteine and phenylalanine, the CDR3 is 15 residues long. The sequence is cut down to CDR3 DNA, 45 bases in frame from base 1. V is shortened by 4 bases, J by 5 bases, and the region joining them spans 17 bases. The sample's treatment or condition label, decoded: preoperative locoregional IRX-2 cytokine immunotherapy. The samples were obtained from a phase Ib study that tested preoperative, locoregional IRX-2 cytokine immunotherapy designed to prime immune responses. Patients with early-stage breast cancer who were given IRX-2 before surgery served as donors. The library was made by the immunoSEQ multiplex PCR assay. Entries here come from immuneACCESS through TCRdb and include only in-frame sequences with V and J called. Some clones fail to appear in such tables; in the studies checked, an unresolved V gene covers under half of the shortfall, and the cause of the remainder is unknown. Counted in this sample were roughly 5,500 clones; 73% of them appeared once. In total, the top ten clones hold around 15% of the sample.

The chain was built from TRBV7-7 and TRBJ2-5; the D segment cannot be called with confidence. This receptor was identified in a human donor with breast cancer. The source was tumor tissue, collected before IRX-2 immunotherapy. The CDR3 has the sequence CASSSLVMGFETQYF. The DNA is as follows: TGTGCCAGCAGCTCCTTGGTTATGGGTTTTGAGACCCAGTACTTC. The full variable domain, with segments outside the CDR3 supplied by the reference TRBV7-7 and TRBJ2-5 proteins, appears as GAGVSQSPRYKVTKRGQDVTLRCDPISSHATLYWYQQALGQGPEFLTYFNYEAQPDKSGLPSDRFSAERPEGSISTLTIQRTEQRDSAMYRCASSSLVMGFETQYFGPGTRLLVL.